This entry describes one T cell receptor beta chain. These data are taken from a study of shared clonotypes between healthy human individuals. V trimming: 6 bases; J trimming: 10 bases; junction bases outside the gene matches: 16. This CDR3 comprises 17 residues. In germline, CDR1 is SGHNT, CDR2 YENEEA. Adult Caucasians living in Nashville, Tennessee made up all of the donors. Method: immunoSEQ multiplex PCR; TCRdb's copy keeps in-frame clones and lacks some. Of around 990,000 clones in the sample, roughly 80% were seen once. Material: memory CD4+ T cells from PBMCs. The subset is: CD45RA-negative fraction. This receptor was taken from a man between 18 and 35 years old in good health. Some clones in this sample may be carry-over from other donors' samples. This rearrangement joins TRBV11-3 to TRBJ1-4, with 11 bases fitting TRBD1. CDR3: CASRPGQGDDGKGKLFF. For the CDR3, the DNA is TGTGCCAGCAGACCGGGACAGGGGGACGATGGCAAGGGAAAACTGTTTTTT.